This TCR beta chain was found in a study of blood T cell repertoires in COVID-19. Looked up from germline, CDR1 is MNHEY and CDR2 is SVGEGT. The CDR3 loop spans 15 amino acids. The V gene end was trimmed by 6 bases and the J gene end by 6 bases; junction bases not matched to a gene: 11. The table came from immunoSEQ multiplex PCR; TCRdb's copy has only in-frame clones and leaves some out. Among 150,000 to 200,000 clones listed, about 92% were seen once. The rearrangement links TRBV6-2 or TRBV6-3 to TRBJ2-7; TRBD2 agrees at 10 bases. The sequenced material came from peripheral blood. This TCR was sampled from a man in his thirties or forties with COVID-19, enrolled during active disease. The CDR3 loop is CASSPWVAGGPEQYF. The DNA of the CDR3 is TGTGCCAGCAGCCCCTGGGTAGCGGGAGGCCCCGAGCAGTACTTC.